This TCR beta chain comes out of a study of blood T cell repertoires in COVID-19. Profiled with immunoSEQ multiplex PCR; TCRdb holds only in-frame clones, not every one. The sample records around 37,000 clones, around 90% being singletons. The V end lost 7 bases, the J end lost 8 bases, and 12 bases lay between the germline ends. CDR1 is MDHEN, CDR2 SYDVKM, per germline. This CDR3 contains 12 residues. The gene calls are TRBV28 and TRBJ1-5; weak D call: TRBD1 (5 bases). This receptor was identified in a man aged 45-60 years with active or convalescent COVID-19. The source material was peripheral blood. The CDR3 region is CASTPGVEPQHF. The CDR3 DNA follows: TGTGCCAGCACGCCGGGGGTGGAGCCCCAGCATTTT. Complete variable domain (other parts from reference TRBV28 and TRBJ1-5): DVKVTQSSRYLVKRTGEKVFLECVQDMDHENMFWYRQDPGLGLRLIYFSYDVKMKEKGDIPEGYSVSREKKERFSLILESASTNQTSMYLCASTPGVEPQHFGDGTRLSIL.